This T cell receptor beta chain was captured in a study of blood T cell repertoires in COVID-19. About the research overall: Samples representing acute and convalescent COVID-19 were sourced from the United States, Italy and Spain.

The length of the CDR3 is 18 residues. The germline V gene has CDR1 MGHRA and CDR2 YSYEKL. The junction had 15 bases not matched to a gene; V was cut back by 7 bases and J by 4 bases. Ages ranged from 18 to 89 years, with residence in about two dozen US areas. The recovered donors of Cohort 3 showed two negative PCRs, clearance, or symptom resolution. As handled by the study authors: For nucleated cells, counts were estimated from reference gene primer amplification. Data came from immunoSEQ multiplex PCR; TCRdb stores just in-frame clones and leaves some out. That table furnishes V, J and clone size, whereas the DNA furnished D and trimming. The sample shows about 280,000 clones, 85% of them seen only once.

The specimen sequenced was PBMCs or T cells enriched from blood (not recorded which). The sequence was collected from a woman between 45 and 65 years old who had recovered from COVID-19. V is TRBV4-1 and J is TRBJ1-4; 10 nucleotides align to TRBD1. The CDR3 nucleotides are TGCGCCAGCACACCAGAAGGTCGGACAGGGGGATTTAATGAAAAACTGTTTTTT. The encoded protein is CASTPEGRTGGFNEKLFF.